This entry concerns a single T cell receptor (beta chain). The antigen is unknown. Germline V gene data show CDR1 as LGHDT and CDR2 as YNNKEL (reference sequence). There are 16 residues in the CDR3. The V gene end was trimmed by 3 bases and the J gene end by 1 base; junction bases not matched to a gene: 7. This record belongs to a study of blood T cells in healthy people across ages. Overall study findings and caveats: It was not possible, with unsorted PBMCs, to conclusively compare naive and antigen-experienced cells.

PCR was performed a second time for about 7 to 12 cycles using a sample-barcoded 5' primer and a J-beta primer mix. Each cDNA molecule was tagged by a template-switch adaptor with 12 random nucleotides. TCRdb used MiXCR to reprocess the 5' RACE reads, holding one entry per CDR3 protein. This table has 1.5 million to 2 million distinct CDR3 sequences, less than 50% appearing once. Material: blood. The clonotype was recovered from a woman in her thirties or forties in good health. The rearrangement uses TRBV3-1 and TRBJ1-1, with 8 bases aligning to TRBD1. The CDR3 protein is CASSHRQGPGNTEAFF. CDR3 bases: TGTGCCAGCAGCCATCGACAGGGGCCGGGGAACACTGAAGCTTTCTTT.